The 21 T cell receptor beta chains presented below share a single source sample, sequenced in a study of cytotoxic CD8 clonotypes in ibrutinib-treated CLL. Method: immunoSEQ multiplex PCR; TCRdb's copy keeps in-frame clones and lacks some. The profile shows some 140,000 clones, under 95% of them singletons. Specimen: PBMCs, collected after 12 months of ibrutinib treatment. These receptor sequences come from a human donor with chronic lymphocytic leukemia.

The chain carries TRBV28 and TRBJ2-7, with D hard to call. V was shortened by 5 bases and J by 7 bases, with 9 bases between the two germline ends. CDR3 length equals 11 residues. Germline CDR1 and CDR2: MDHEN and SYDVKM. As DNA, the CDR3 is TGTGCCAGCAGTGCCACGAGGGAGCAGTACTTC. It encodes CASSATREQYF.

This chain uses TRBV11-2 with TRBJ1-1, with TRBD1 identical over 9 bases. After removal of 3 bases from V and 1 base from J, the junction contained 3 bases not matched to a gene. The CDR3 is made up of 15 amino acids. Germline-derived CDR1 and CDR2 are SGHAT and FQNNGV. This chain's CDR3 is CASSLTGGRNTEAFF. The CDR3 DNA is TGTGCCAGCAGCTTGACAGGGGGAAGGAACACTGAAGCTTTCTTT.

The J gene is TRBJ1-3, the V gene TRBV6-5; no reliable D call. This CDR3 comprises 15 residues. Germline lookup yields CDR1 MNHEY and CDR2 SVGAGI. Between the trimmed V and J ends, which lost 6 bases and 0 bases, there was a span of 12 bases. The CDR3 DNA is TGTGCCAGCAGGACCTCGTGGCTCTCTGGAAACACCATATATTTT. Translation gives CASRTSWLSGNTIYF.

The V gene is TRBV6-6, the J gene TRBJ1-1, with no clear D. The CDR3 has 13 residues. The ends were cut back, 7 bases at V and 4 bases at J, with 13 bases in the middle. Germline values: CDR1 MNHNY, CDR2 SVGAGI (reference sequence). The CDR3 reads CASNDQDITEAFF. The CDR3 DNA sequence: TGTGCCAGCAACGACCAAGATATCACTGAAGCTTTCTTT.

The chain combines TRBV7-9 with TRBJ2-7; D gene ambiguous. The CDR3 runs to 14 residues. Trimming removed 1 base at V and 3 bases at J, with 10 bases between. CDR1 SEHNR and CDR2 FQNEAQ come from the germline V gene (reference sequence). CDR3 region: CASSLVGEIYEQYF. The CDR3 DNA reads TGTGCCAGCAGCTTAGTTGGTGAGATCTACGAGCAGTACTTC.

The chain couples TRBV18 to TRBJ2-7; possibly TRBD2 for D (5 bases). The CDR3 is 16 residues long. Germline loops: CDR1 KGHSH, CDR2 LQKENI. The V end was cut by 3 bases, the J end by 1 base, with 16 bases between. The CDR3 nucleotides read TGTGCCAGCTCACCCCCGCACGGACTGAGTTCCTACGAGCAGTACTTC. Protein product: CASSPPHGLSSYEQYF.

V is TRBV6-5 and J is TRBJ1-1; D unclear. The V end was cut by 6 bases, the J end by 3 bases, with 11 bases between. Germline V gene sequence: CDR1 MNHEY, CDR2 SVGAGI. CDR3 length equals 13 residues. Written as DNA, the CDR3 is TGTGCCAGCAGGGTACAGCAAGACACTGAAGCTTTCTTT. It codes for CASRVQQDTEAFF.

The chain carries TRBV9 and TRBJ2-1; no firm D call. The CDR3 consists of 14 residues. Germline values: CDR1 SGDLS, CDR2 YYNGEE. The V and J ends lost 0 bases and 5 bases respectively, with 9 bases between them. The CDR3 bases are TGTGCCAGCAGCGTAGACTTGGCACACAATGAGCAGTTCTTC. Amino acid sequence: CASSVDLAHNEQFF.

The J gene is TRBJ2-2, the V gene TRBV19; 10 positions agree with TRBD1. The germline CDR1 and CDR2 sequences are LNHDA and SQIVND (reference sequence). The CDR3 sequence is 17 residues long. V trimming: 1 base; J trimming: 4 bases; junction bases outside the gene matches: 6. The CDR3, as DNA: TGTGCCAGTAGTATAGTCCGGGACAGGGGAGGCACCGGGGAGCTGTTTTTT. Encoded protein: CASSIVRDRGGTGELFF.

V gene TRBV7-9 combines with J gene TRBJ1-2; D not resolved. Trimming cost V 5 bases and J 7 bases, with 26 bases left between them. CDR1 is SEHNR and CDR2 is FQNEAQ in the germline V gene (reference sequence). The CDR3 contains 17 residues. CDR3 DNA sequence: TGTGCCAGCAGCCCAAGCACAGTTCTCAACCTGGGTGGTGGCTACACCTTC. It encodes CASSPSTVLNLGGGYTF.

This rearrangement joins TRBV11-3 to TRBJ1-1, with unresolved D. Trimming stripped 3 bases from V and 1 base from J, with 6 bases between. Germline V CDR1 and CDR2: SGHNT, YENEEA. The CDR3 is 13 amino acids. The DNA of the CDR3 is TGTGCCAGCAGCTTTACAAGGAACACTGAAGCTTTCTTT. Translated, it gives CASSFTRNTEAFF.

The CDR3 coding sequence is TGTGCCAGCAGTTTCATAACCGGAACCGCTTTGTATAGCAATCAGCCCCAGCATTTT. Amino acid sequence: CASSFITGTALYSNQPQHF. The chain employs TRBV28 and TRBJ1-5; D is uncertain. The CDR3 totals 19 residues. Between the trimmed V and J ends, which lost 3 bases and 0 bases, there was a span of 21 bases. Germline V lookup: CDR1 MDHEN, CDR2 SYDVKM.

The J gene is TRBJ2-2, the V gene TRBV29-1; 10 nucleotides line up with TRBD1. Trimming cost V 6 bases and J 6 bases; bases outside gene matches: 4. This CDR3 contains 13 residues. Germline lookup yields CDR1 SQVTM and CDR2 ANQGSEA. The CDR3 sequence: CSVGQGWAGELFF. The CDR3 region has the DNA TGCAGCGTGGGACAGGGGTGGGCCGGGGAGCTGTTTTTT.

CDR3: CAWTRNRGREQYF. The CDR3 DNA follows: TGTGCCTGGACCAGAAACAGGGGGCGGGAGCAGTACTTC. The J gene is TRBJ2-7, the V gene TRBV30; 9 bases match TRBD1. Germline assignment: CDR1 GTSNPN and CDR2 SVGIG (reference sequence). J lost 7 bases, V lost 4 bases, and 8 bases had no gene match. CDR3 size: 13 residues.

The chain links TRBV28 to TRBJ2-3; D unclear. Per the germline V gene, CDR1 is MDHEN and CDR2 is SYDVKM. The CDR3 has 11 residues. Trimming left V 8 bases short and J 4 bases short, with 7 bases between. CDR3 amino acids: CASRISDTQYF. The DNA for the CDR3 is TGTGCCAGCCGTATATCAGATACGCAGTATTTT.

This clone was recorded only once. The chain carries TRBV7-9 and TRBJ1-1; 9 bases are a match to TRBD1. The V gene end was trimmed by 0 bases and the J gene end by 8 bases; junction bases not matched to a gene: 7. The CDR3 consists of 15 residues. Per the germline V gene, CDR1 is SEHNR and CDR2 is FQNEAQ (reference sequence). CDR3 DNA sequence: TGTGCCAGCAGCTTAGCAAGGGGACAGGGCCCGGAAGCTTTCTTT. Protein sequence: CASSLARGQGPEAFF.

The chain joins TRBV28 to TRBJ2-1; TRBD2 agrees at 12 bases. The germline V gene encodes CDR1 MDHEN and CDR2 SYDVKM. Trimming took 8 bases from V and 2 from J; bases not matched to a gene: 16. The CDR3 extends over 19 amino acids. The CDR3 loop is CASPPGGASGRAAYNEQFF. For the CDR3, the DNA is TGTGCCAGCCCTCCAGGGGGGGCTAGCGGGAGGGCGGCCTACAATGAGCAGTTCTTC.

This rearrangement joins TRBV11-2 to TRBJ2-2; 8 positions match TRBD1. Germline V CDR1 and CDR2: SGHAT, FQNNGV. This CDR3 contains 14 residues. The ends lost 5 bases at V and 5 bases at J; junction bases unmatched: 4. The CDR3 nucleotides are TGTGCCAGCAGCCGGACAGGGAATACCGGGGAGCTGTTTTTT. It is translated as CASSRTGNTGELFF. The whole variable domain, filled in from reference TRBV11-2 and TRBJ2-2, reads EAGVAQSPRYKIIEKRQSVAFWCNPISGHATLYWYQQILGQGPKLLIQFQNNGVVDDSQLPKDRFSAERLKGVDSTLKIQPAKLEDSAVYLCASSRTGNTGELFFGEGSRLTVL.

This chain's CDR3 is CASIWWAGGQDEQYF. As DNA, the CDR3 is TGTGCCAGCATTTGGTGGGCGGGAGGGCAGGACGAGCAGTACTTC. The rearrangement links TRBV6-1 to TRBJ2-7, with 9 bases that match TRBD2. The V segment lost 7 bases and the J segment 5 bases; nucleotides outside the gene matches: 12. This CDR3 is 15 amino acids long. Looked up from germline, CDR1 is MNHNS and CDR2 is SASEGT.

Here the CDR3 reads CASSLDGGNQPQHF. DNA for the CDR3: TGTGCCAGCAGCTTGGACGGAGGCAATCAGCCCCAGCATTTT. The chain employs TRBV11-1 and TRBJ1-5, with no clear D. CDR1 and CDR2 (germline): SGHAT, FQDESV (reference sequence). Trimming left V 3 bases short and J 2 bases short, with 8 bases between. This CDR3 contains 14 residues.

The J gene is TRBJ2-7, the V gene TRBV29-1, with 7 nucleotides matching TRBD1. The CDR3 spans 14 residues. Trimming at V came to 7 bases and at J to 6 bases, leaving 15 bases not matched to a gene. Germline V gene lookup returns CDR1 SQVTM and CDR2 ANQGSEA. The CDR3 DNA is TGCAGCGCCCAGATCGTATCAACAGGGGCCGAGCAGTACTTC. Protein sequence: CSAQIVSTGAEQYF.